These 25 T cell receptor beta chains share one sample of origin, sequenced in a study of T cell changes during pregnancy in multiple sclerosis. This table comes from immunoSEQ multiplex PCR, and its TCRdb copy is limited to in-frame clones, with some not included. Seen here are about 63,000 clones, about 94% observed once, and the top ten hold roughly 3.1%. The material sequenced was CD8+ T cells from peripheral blood mononuclear cells, taken in the second trimester of pregnancy. The receptor set was obtained from a female donor with multiple sclerosis, enrolled in a pregnancy study.

The rearrangement joins TRBV7-9 to TRBJ1-6; D possibly corresponds to TRBD1 (5 bases). V gave up 5 bases and J gave up 7 bases, with 15 bases separating them. CDR3 length: 15 amino acids. Looked up from germline, CDR1 is SEHNR and CDR2 is FQNEAQ (reference sequence). In DNA form, the CDR3 reads TGTGCCAGCAGCCCCCTCGGGGGTGGGAATTCACCCCTCCACTTT. Amino acid sequence: CASSPLGGGNSPLHF.

V gene TRBV9 combines with J gene TRBJ1-3; D uncertain. The V end lost 0 bases, the J end lost 0 bases, and 7 bases lay between the germline ends. The CDR3 runs to 15 residues. Per the germline V gene, CDR1 is SGDLS and CDR2 is YYNGEE. CDR3: CASSVGHSSGNTIYF. DNA of the CDR3: TGTGCCAGCAGCGTAGGCCACAGCTCTGGAAACACCATATATTTT.

The rearrangement joins TRBV4-1 to TRBJ1-4; D not resolved. This CDR3 contains 11 residues. V was trimmed by 1 base and J by 10 bases, leaving 4 bases between them. Germline assignment: CDR1 MGHRA and CDR2 YSYEKL. In DNA form, the CDR3 reads TGCGCCAGCAGCCAAGCGGGAAAACTGTTTTTT. Translation gives CASSQAGKLFF.

The chain recombines TRBV29-1 with TRBJ2-7; 7 bases are shared with TRBD1. This CDR3 has 14 residues. CDR1 and CDR2 (germline): SQVTM, ANQGSEA. Trimming cost V 6 bases and J 0 bases; bases outside gene matches: 8. CDR3 residues: CSVTGTASSYEQYF. CDR3 nucleotide sequence: TGCAGCGTAACCGGGACAGCGAGCTCCTACGAGCAGTACTTC.

The CDR3, as DNA: TGTGCCAGCAGCTTGCTCTGGACAGGGGGCGCTTACGAGCAGTACTTC. It is translated as CASSLLWTGGAYEQYF. The gene calls are TRBV5-5 and TRBJ2-7; TRBD1 aligns across 11 bases. The CDR3 has 16 amino acids. J gave up 4 bases and V 1 base, and 7 bases lay outside the gene matches. The germline V gene has CDR1 SGHKS and CDR2 YYEKEE (reference sequence).

The chain combines TRBV6-5 with TRBJ2-5; 8 bases fit TRBD2. Germline CDR1 and CDR2: MNHEY and SVGAGI. CDR3 size: 15 residues. With 6 bases clipped from V and 5 bases from J, the junction kept 11 bases outside the gene matches. CDR3 sequence (DNA): TGTGCCAGCAGACCCACGGGGGGGGGCGGGGAGACCCAGTACTTC. Encoded protein: CASRPTGGGGETQYF.

The chain couples TRBV25-1 to TRBJ1-5; 8 nucleotides agree with TRBD1. V lost 4 bases and J lost 0; bases outside the gene matches: 8. CDR1 is MGHDK and CDR2 is SYGVNS in the germline V gene. This CDR3 region has 17 residues. CDR3 sequence: CASSGAGGEFSNQPQHF. CDR3 sequence (DNA): TGTGCCAGCAGTGGGGCAGGGGGCGAATTTAGCAATCAGCCCCAGCATTTT.

This chain connects TRBV5-6 to TRBJ2-5; TRBD1 matches 8 bases. Trimming removed 2 bases from V and 2 bases from J; junction bases left unmatched: 5. The CDR3 has 15 residues. CDR1 and CDR2 from the germline V gene are SGHDT and YYEEEE. CDR3 region: CASSLGQGAQETQYF. CDR3 coding DNA: TGTGCCAGCAGCTTAGGACAGGGCGCGCAAGAGACCCAGTACTTC.

V usage is TRBV7-9 and J usage is TRBJ2-1; TRBD2 is a possible D gene (5 bases). Trimming took 4 bases from V and 7 from J, leaving 14 bases between them. The CDR3 has 14 amino acids. Germline CDR1 and CDR2: SEHNR and FQNEAQ (reference sequence). The CDR3 is CASSSERGLNEQFF. CDR3 DNA sequence: TGTGCCAGCAGCTCGGAGCGAGGACTTAATGAGCAGTTCTTC.

The chain couples TRBV13 to TRBJ2-1; 9 nucleotides match TRBD2. From germline, CDR1 is PRHDT and CDR2 FYEKMQ (reference sequence). After removal of 5 bases from V and 9 bases from J, the junction contained 5 bases not matched to a gene. The CDR3 contains 13 residues. In DNA, the CDR3 is TGTGCCAGCAGCGGGGGACTAGCTGCTGAGCAGTTCTTC. It codes for CASSGGLAAEQFF.

The rearrangement links TRBV5-4 to TRBJ2-5; 9 positions match TRBD2. V dropped 2 bases and J dropped 2; count of bases not matched to a gene: 10. CDR1 SGHNT and CDR2 YYREEE come from the germline V gene (reference sequence). The CDR3 is made up of 17 amino acids. The CDR3 spells CASSLPSGNTPQETQYF. The DNA of the CDR3 is TGTGCCAGCAGCTTACCTAGCGGGAACACACCTCAAGAGACCCAGTACTTC.

Regarding this clone: Other DNA sequences within the sample encode an identical CDR3. The chain uses TRBV27 and TRBJ2-7; possible D gene TRBD2, 6 bases. Germline-derived CDR1 and CDR2 are MNHEY and SMNVEV (reference sequence). This CDR3 spans 13 amino acids. V lost 6 bases, J lost 2 bases, and 11 bases lay in between. DNA of the CDR3: TGTGCCAGCAGCCGGGACTCAACCTACGAGCAGTACTTC. Its translation is CASSRDSTYEQYF.

This sequence joins TRBV2 and TRBJ2-7, with D hard to call. The CDR3 consists of 12 residues. V gave up 5 bases and J gave up 6 bases, with 11 bases separating them. Germline lookup yields CDR1 SNHLY and CDR2 FYNNEI. The CDR3 reads CASSLNGGEQYF. The CDR3 coding sequence is TGTGCCAGCAGTTTGAACGGTGGCGAGCAGTACTTC.

V and J are TRBV7-8 and TRBJ2-3, with D unresolved. Trimming stripped 3 bases from V and 2 bases from J, with 9 bases between. Germline lookup yields CDR1 SGHVS and CDR2 FQNEAQ. This CDR3 comprises 14 residues. The CDR3 DNA is TGTGCCAGCAGCTTTAGAAGTTACACAGATACGCAGTATTTT. Amino acids: CASSFRSYTDTQYF.

J is TRBJ2-7 and V is TRBV30; 8 bases are a match to TRBD1. The CDR3 consists of 14 residues. Germline lookup yields CDR1 GTSNPN and CDR2 SVGIG (reference sequence). The junction had 3 bases not matched to a gene; V was cut back by 0 bases and J by 2 bases. Written as DNA, the CDR3 is TGTGCCTGGAGTGTAATACAGGGGGCCTACGAGCAGTACTTC. The encoded protein is CAWSVIQGAYEQYF.

In nucleotides, the CDR3 is TGCGCCAGCAGCCAACATCAGGGACAGGGGGGCGATGAGCAGTTCTTC. The encoded protein is CASSQHQGQGGDEQFF. The chain links TRBV4-3 to TRBJ2-1; 11 positions match TRBD1. The CDR3 loop spans 16 amino acids. Per the germline V gene, CDR1 is LGHNA and CDR2 is YSLEER. After removal of 2 bases from V and 8 bases from J, the junction contained 8 bases not matched to a gene.

This chain uses TRBV7-2 with TRBJ2-7; D perhaps matches TRBD1 (5 bases). Trimming left V 1 base short and J 6 bases short, with 7 bases between. CDR3 size: 12 residues. Looked up from germline, CDR1 is SGHTA and CDR2 is FQGNSA. In DNA form, the CDR3 reads TGTGCCAGCAGCTTAGAGGGGCGCGAGCAGTACTTC. This encodes CASSLEGREQYF.

The V gene is TRBV7-9, the J gene TRBJ1-1, with D uncertain. Germline V gene lookup returns CDR1 SEHNR and CDR2 FQNEAQ (reference sequence). V lost 1 base to trimming and J lost 7 bases, with 7 bases between them. The CDR3 covers 12 residues. CDR3 in DNA: TGTGCCAGCAGCTTAGGGCTTGTTGAAGCTTTCTTT. As protein: CASSLGLVEAFF.

This clone was seen once. This chain connects TRBV19 to TRBJ2-1; possible D gene TRBD2, 5 bases. CDR3 length: 15 residues. Germline V gives CDR1 LNHDA, CDR2 SQIVND (reference sequence). Trimming took off 6 bases at V and 0 bases at J, with 12 bases between the two ends. The chain's CDR3 is CASSRGLSSYNEQFF. In DNA, the CDR3 is TGTGCCAGTAGCCGAGGACTGTCCTCCTACAATGAGCAGTTCTTC.

The chain combines TRBV5-4 with TRBJ1-1; the D is unclear. In germline, CDR1 is SGHNT, CDR2 YYREEE (reference sequence). Trimming removed 0 bases at V and 1 base at J, with 10 bases between. The CDR3 has 15 amino acids. The CDR3 sequence: CASSLAGIWNTEAFF. CDR3 nucleotide sequence: TGTGCCAGCAGCTTGGCCGGGATTTGGAACACTGAAGCTTTCTTT.

The rearrangement joins TRBV30 to TRBJ2-3, with D uncertain. The CDR3 loop spans 14 amino acids. Trimming removed 3 bases at V and 1 base at J, with 11 bases between. The germline CDR1 and CDR2 sequences are GTSNPN and SVGIG (reference sequence). The CDR3 DNA reads as TGTGCCTGGAGCCTAGTTGGCGGCACAGATACGCAGTATTTT. Translation gives CAWSLVGGTDTQYF.

This chain links TRBV6-5 with TRBJ2-2; TRBD2 matches at 7 bases. CDR1 is MNHEY and CDR2 is SVGAGI in the germline V gene. V shed 2 bases, J shed 4 bases, and the junction held 7 bases outside the gene matches. CDR3 length: 16 amino acids. CDR3 amino acids: CASSYGVAGGTGELFF. CDR3 bases: TGTGCCAGCAGTTACGGAGTAGCGGGCGGCACCGGGGAGCTGTTTTTT.

The chain links TRBV7-9 to TRBJ1-2; D possibly corresponds to TRBD1 (5 bases). V was shortened by 7 bases and J by 7 bases, with 13 bases between the two germline ends. Germline V gene data show CDR1 as SEHNR and CDR2 as FQNEAQ (reference sequence). The CDR3 sequence is 12 residues long. CDR3 protein: CASNLQGGGYTF. Here the CDR3 DNA reads TGTGCCAGCAACCTCCAGGGCGGTGGCTACACCTTC. Using reference TRBV7-9 and TRBJ1-2 for the parts outside the CDR3, the full variable domain is DTGVSQNPRHKITKRGQNVTFRCDPISEHNRLYWYRQTLGQGPEFLTYFQNEAQLEKSRLLSDRFSAERPKGSFSTLEIQRTEQGDSAMYLCASNLQGGGYTFGSGTRLTVV.

This rearrangement joins TRBV4-2 to TRBJ2-7; D possibly corresponds to TRBD2 (6 bases). From germline, CDR1 is LGHNA and CDR2 YNFKEQ. There are 13 residues in the CDR3. Trimming took 1 base from V and 4 from J, leaving 8 bases between them. CDR3 DNA sequence: TGTGCCAGCAGCCAAGGGGCGGGATACGAGCAGTACTTC. Translating gives CASSQGAGYEQYF.

The J gene is TRBJ2-5, the V gene TRBV7-9; D perhaps matches TRBD2 (7 bases). Germline values: CDR1 SEHNR, CDR2 FQNEAQ (reference sequence). The CDR3 extends over 15 amino acids. V dropped 1 base and J dropped 5 bases, with 14 bases sitting between them. CDR3 amino acids: CASSLGGGAHETQYF. CDR3 coding DNA: TGTGCCAGCAGCTTAGGAGGGGGGGCGCATGAGACCCAGTACTTC.